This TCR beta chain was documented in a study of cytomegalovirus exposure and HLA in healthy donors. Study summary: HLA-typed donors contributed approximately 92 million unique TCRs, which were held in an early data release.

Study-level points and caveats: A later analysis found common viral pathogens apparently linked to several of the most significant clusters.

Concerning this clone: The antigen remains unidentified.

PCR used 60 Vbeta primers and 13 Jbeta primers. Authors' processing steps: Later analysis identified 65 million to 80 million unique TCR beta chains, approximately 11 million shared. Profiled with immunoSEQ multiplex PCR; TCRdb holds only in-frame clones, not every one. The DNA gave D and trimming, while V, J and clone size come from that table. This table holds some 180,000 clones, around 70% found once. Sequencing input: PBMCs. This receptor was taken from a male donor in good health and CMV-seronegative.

CDR3 loop: CASSLLAGASYNEQFF. In DNA form, the CDR3 reads TGTGCCAGTAGTCTACTAGCGGGGGCGTCTTACAATGAGCAGTTCTTC. The gene calls are TRBV19 and TRBJ2-1; 11 nucleotides line up with TRBD2. This CDR3 comprises 16 residues. Trimming took 5 bases from V and 4 from J; bases not matched to a gene: 7. CDR1 is LNHDA and CDR2 is SQIVND in the germline V gene (reference sequence). Full variable domain (outside the CDR3, taken from reference TRBV19 and TRBJ2-1): DGGITQSPKYLFRKEGQNVTLSCEQNLNHDAMYWYRQDPGQGLRLIYYSQIVNDFQKGDIAEGYSVSREKKESFPLTVTSAQKNPTAFYLCASSLLAGASYNEQFFGPGTRLTVL.